This TCR beta chain was recovered during a study of CD8 T cells in ankylosing spondylitis. This clonotype was counted many times. TCRdb used MiXCR to reprocess the 5' RACE reads, holding one entry per CDR3 protein. The sample consists of tens of thousands of distinct CDR3 sequences, under 4.5% of them appearing once. The CDR3 sequence is 15 residues long. From germline, CDR1 is SGDLS and CDR2 YYNGEE. The ends lost 4 bases at V and 3 bases at J; junction bases unmatched: 9. The V gene is TRBV9, the J gene TRBJ1-1; 7 nucleotides match TRBD1. The sequenced sample was blood, either unsorted or a sorted T cell fraction (not recorded which). The TCR comes from a female donor with ankylosing spondylitis or in good health (not recorded which). CDR3 DNA: TGTGCCAGCAGCATCTCGACAGGGAGGGACACTGAAGCTTTCTTT. As protein: CASSISTGRDTEAFF.